A single sample gave rise to the 17 T cell receptor beta chains below, sequenced in a study of T cell clones after liver transplantation. Profiling relied on immunoSEQ multiplex PCR, and the TCRdb table lists in-frame clones only, not all of them. This sample yields some 45,000 clones, of which about 86% are seen a single time; 2% to 2.5% belongs to the top ten. Sequenced material: CD4+ T cells from blood, taken 24 months after liver transplant. Receptor source: a human patient who received a liver transplant. The graft donor may have given rise to some T cells.

This chain links TRBV10-2 with TRBJ2-7, with 11 bases that match TRBD2. The CDR3 extends over 16 amino acids. Germline lookup yields CDR1 WSHSY and CDR2 SAAADI. V shed 7 bases, J shed 5 bases, and the junction held 13 bases outside the gene matches. CDR3 in amino acids: CASKLPSSGRRDEQYF. As DNA, the CDR3 is TGCGCCAGCAAGCTACCCTCTAGCGGGAGGAGAGACGAGCAGTACTTC.

This chain joins TRBV14 and TRBJ2-3; D not resolved. Germline CDR1 and CDR2: SGHDN and FVKESK. The CDR3 consists of 11 residues. Trimming left V 3 bases short and J 10 bases short, with 8 bases between. CDR3 amino acids: CASSHGEPQYF. The DNA of the CDR3 is TGTGCCAGCAGCCACGGAGAGCCGCAGTATTTT.

Remarks on this clone: The same CDR3 also results from other DNA sequences found in this sample. V and J are TRBV9 and TRBJ1-4; D is perhaps TRBD1 (6 bases). The CDR3 loop spans 15 amino acids. Trimming took off 0 bases at V and 5 bases at J, with 11 bases between the two ends. CDR1 is SGDLS and CDR2 is YYNGEE in the germline V gene. CDR3 sequence: CASSVGGRGNEKLFF. Here the CDR3 DNA reads TGTGCCAGCAGCGTAGGAGGCAGGGGAAATGAAAAACTGTTTTTT.

This chain uses TRBV29-1 with TRBJ2-1; D uncertain. The CDR3 is 12 residues long. V was trimmed by 6 bases and J by 8 bases, leaving 14 bases between them. Germline assignment: CDR1 SQVTM and CDR2 ANQGSEA. CDR3 amino acids: CSVKTQVDEQFF. The CDR3 DNA sequence: TGCAGCGTAAAAACGCAGGTCGATGAGCAGTTCTTC.

A few counts support this clone. V gene TRBV6-5 combines with J gene TRBJ2-2; D gene uncertain. CDR1 is MNHEY and CDR2 is SVGAGI in the germline V gene. Trimming removed 0 bases from V and 6 bases from J, with 5 bases in between. The CDR3 extends over 13 amino acids. For the CDR3, the DNA is TGTGCCAGCAGTTACTCGACGGCCGGGGAGCTGTTTTTT. This codes for CASSYSTAGELFF.

This chain uses TRBV7-8 with TRBJ1-5; a weak D match, TRBD1 (6 bases). V lost 1 base and J 7 bases, leaving 11 bases between the germline ends. Germline assignment: CDR1 SGHVS and CDR2 FQNEAQ. This CDR3 is 14 amino acids long. CDR3 loop: CASSLVDSLQPQHF. The CDR3 bases are TGTGCCAGCAGCTTAGTGGACAGTCTCCAGCCCCAGCATTTT. Full variable domain (remainder filled in from reference TRBV7-8 and TRBJ1-5): GAGVSQSPRYKVAKRGQDVALRCDPISGHVSLFWYQQALGQGPEFLTYFQNEAQLDKSGLPSDRFFAERPEGSVSTLKIQRTQQEDSAVYLCASSLVDSLQPQHFGDGTRLSIL.

The chain carries TRBV21-1 and TRBJ1-2. TRBV21-1 is a recognized pseudogene. CDR3 length: 9 amino acids. This CDR3 reads CASSDGYTF. CDR3 coding DNA: TGTGCCAGTTCGGATGGCTACACCTTC.

The chain carries TRBV30 and TRBJ2-3; 7 nucleotides align to TRBD2. Germline CDR1 and CDR2: GTSNPN and SVGIG (reference sequence). After removal of 1 base from V and 6 bases from J, the junction contained 13 bases not matched to a gene. The length of the CDR3 is 16 residues. CDR3 loop: CAWSDREVRRRDTQYF. DNA for the CDR3: TGTGCCTGGAGTGATCGGGAGGTACGCCGTCGGGATACGCAGTATTTT.

The CDR3 DNA sequence: TGTGCCATCAGTGCGGGGGCTAGCGGGGCCCTTCCTGGAAATGAGCAGTTCTTC. Translation: CAISAGASGALPGNEQFF. The chain carries TRBV10-3 and TRBJ2-1; 9 positions agree with TRBD2. Germline V gives CDR1 ENHRY, CDR2 SYGVKD. The CDR3 has 18 residues. V shed 4 bases and J 7 bases; nucleotides not matched to a gene: 17.

V usage is TRBV6-1 and J usage is TRBJ2-1; 8 bases are shared with TRBD1. Germline V gene sequence: CDR1 MNHNS, CDR2 SASEGT. Trimming removed 1 base from V and 1 base from J; junction bases left unmatched: 6. The CDR3 has 17 residues. The CDR3 sequence: CASSEGGYRGSYNEQFF. The CDR3 bases are TGTGCCAGCAGTGAAGGGGGGTACAGGGGGTCCTACAATGAGCAGTTCTTC.

The chain joins TRBV4-1 to TRBJ1-5; the D is unclear. The V end was cut by 2 bases, the J end by 9 bases, with 11 bases between. Germline loops: CDR1 MGHRA, CDR2 YSYEKL. The CDR3 loop spans 13 amino acids. The CDR3 region has the DNA TGCGCCAGCAGCCAAAATGAAGAACGGCCCCAGCATTTT. As protein: CASSQNEERPQHF.

This sequence joins TRBV5-1 and TRBJ2-1; the match to TRBD1 covers 9 bases. CDR1 SGHRS and CDR2 YFSETQ come from the germline V gene. The V and J ends lost 0 bases and 8 bases, in that order; junction bases with no gene match: 6. This CDR3 comprises 15 residues. CDR3 amino acids: CASSLDGQGSDEQFF. CDR3 nucleotides: TGCGCCAGCAGCTTGGATGGACAGGGGAGCGATGAGCAGTTCTTC.

The chain joins TRBV7-9 to TRBJ1-2, with 9 bases identical to TRBD1. Germline V CDR1 and CDR2: SEHNR, FQNEAQ (reference sequence). CDR3 length: 13 residues. V lost 5 bases to trimming and J lost 4 bases; unmatched junction nucleotides: 2. The CDR3 reads CASSPGQGYGYTF. In DNA form, the CDR3 reads TGTGCCAGCAGCCCGGGACAGGGCTATGGCTACACCTTC. Complete variable domain (other parts from reference TRBV7-9 and TRBJ1-2): DTGVSQNPRHKITKRGQNVTFRCDPISEHNRLYWYRQTLGQGPEFLTYFQNEAQLEKSRLLSDRFSAERPKGSFSTLEIQRTEQGDSAMYLCASSPGQGYGYTFGSGTRLTVV.

This clone came up a few times. The CDR3 coding sequence is TGTGCCAGCAGCGCCCCAGGGGCTAGCGGGGGGGGAGATGAGCAGTTCTTC. It encodes CASSAPGASGGGDEQFF. The chain carries TRBV4-2 and TRBJ2-1; TRBD2 matches 12 bases. The germline V gene encodes CDR1 LGHNA and CDR2 YNFKEQ. The CDR3 has 17 residues. V was pared by 5 bases and J by 8 bases, with 13 bases of the junction left unmatched.

This clone was counted once. The chain joins TRBV29-1 to TRBJ1-2; D not certain. Germline V lookup: CDR1 SQVTM, CDR2 ANQGSEA. The CDR3 sequence is 13 residues long. The V end lost 6 bases, the J end lost 4 bases, and 15 bases lay between the germline ends. The DNA of the CDR3 is TGCAGCGTCGCGGGCTTAGCGGGCTATGGCTACACCTTC. It yields the protein CSVAGLAGYGYTF.

V is TRBV23-1 and J is TRBJ1-3; D might be TRBD1 (6 bases). TRBV23-1 is known as an ORF, though its function is uncertain. CDR3 length: 18 amino acids. Trimming cost V 0 bases and J 1 base, with 16 bases left between them. Here the CDR3 reads CASSQSEGGRGSGNTIYF. In DNA form, the CDR3 reads TGCGCCAGCAGTCAATCGGAGGGCGGCAGGGGATCTGGAAACACCATATATTTT.

This clone is a singleton in its sample. No DNA is shown, since the ends of the CDR3 on it are uncertain; the CDR3 is the one TCRdb lists. The CDR3 loop is CASSPVGQGARDDTF. V and J are TRBV14 and TRBJ1-2; TRBD1, the table's D call, was not compared with the DNA. The germline gives CDR1 SGHDN, CDR2 FVKESK. Termini included, the CDR3 measures 15 amino acids.